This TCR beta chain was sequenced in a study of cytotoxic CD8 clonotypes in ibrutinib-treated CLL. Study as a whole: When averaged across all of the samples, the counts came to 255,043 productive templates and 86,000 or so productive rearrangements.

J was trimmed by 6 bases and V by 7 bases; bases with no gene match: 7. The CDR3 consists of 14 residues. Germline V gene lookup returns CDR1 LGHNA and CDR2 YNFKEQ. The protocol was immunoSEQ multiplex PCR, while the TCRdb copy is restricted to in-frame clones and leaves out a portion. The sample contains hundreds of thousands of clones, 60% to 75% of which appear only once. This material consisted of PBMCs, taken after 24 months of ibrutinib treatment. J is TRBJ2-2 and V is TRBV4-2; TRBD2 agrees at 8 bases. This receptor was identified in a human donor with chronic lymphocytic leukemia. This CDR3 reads CASTYTGGSGELFF. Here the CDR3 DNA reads TGTGCCAGCACGTATACGGGGGGGTCCGGGGAGCTGTTTTTT.